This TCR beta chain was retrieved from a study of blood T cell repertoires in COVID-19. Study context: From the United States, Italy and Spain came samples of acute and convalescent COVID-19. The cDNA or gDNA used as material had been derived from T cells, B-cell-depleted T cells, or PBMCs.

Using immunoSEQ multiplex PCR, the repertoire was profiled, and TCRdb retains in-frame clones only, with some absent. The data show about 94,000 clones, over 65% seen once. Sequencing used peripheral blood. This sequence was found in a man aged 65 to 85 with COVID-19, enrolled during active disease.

The CDR3 bases are TGTGCCAGCAGCCAAGGGCCAGGGGTTCAAGAGACCCAGTACTTC. This encodes CASSQGPGVQETQYF. The chain is built from TRBV3-1 (or the pseudogene TRBV3-2) and TRBJ2-5; TRBD1 might be the D (6 bases). The germline V and J ends were trimmed by 1 base and 2 bases, with 11 bases remaining between them. This CDR3 is 15 amino acids long. Germline V lookup: CDR1 LGHDT, CDR2 YNNKEL (reference sequence).